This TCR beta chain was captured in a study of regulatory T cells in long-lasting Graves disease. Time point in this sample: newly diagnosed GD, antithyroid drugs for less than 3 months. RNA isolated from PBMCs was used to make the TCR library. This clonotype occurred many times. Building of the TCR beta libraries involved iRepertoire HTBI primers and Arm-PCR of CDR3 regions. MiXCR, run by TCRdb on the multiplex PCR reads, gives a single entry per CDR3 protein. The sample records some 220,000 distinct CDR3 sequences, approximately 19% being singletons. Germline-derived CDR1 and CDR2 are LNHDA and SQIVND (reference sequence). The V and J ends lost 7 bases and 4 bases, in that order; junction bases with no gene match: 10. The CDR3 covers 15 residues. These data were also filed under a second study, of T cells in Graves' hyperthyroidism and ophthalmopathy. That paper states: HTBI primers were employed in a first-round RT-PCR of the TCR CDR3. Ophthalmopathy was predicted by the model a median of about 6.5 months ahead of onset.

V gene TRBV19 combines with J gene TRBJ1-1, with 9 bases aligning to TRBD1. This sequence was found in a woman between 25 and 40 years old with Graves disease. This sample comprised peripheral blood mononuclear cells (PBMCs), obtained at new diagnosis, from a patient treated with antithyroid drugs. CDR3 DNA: TGTGCCAGTACCCAACCCGACAGGGGGAGCACTGAAGCTTTCTTT. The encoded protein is CASTQPDRGSTEAFF.